A selection of T cell receptor beta chains follows, all from one sample in a study of cytomegalovirus exposure and HLA in healthy donors. The table came from immunoSEQ multiplex PCR; TCRdb's copy has only in-frame clones and leaves some out. The sample has about 130,000 clones, around two thirds seen once. Sequences were obtained from PBMCs. The receptor set was obtained from a man in his late teens or twenties in good health and CMV-seropositive. Both conserved end residues are part of each CDR3. D genes are given only for firm matches. Clone size is stated in some rows and not others, as once, few, many or a class when expanded.

v_gene: TRBV7-8
d_gene: .
j_gene: TRBJ1-2
abundance: .
CDR3aa: CASSLKPSTGYAYGYTF
CDR3nt: TGTGCCAGCAGCTTAAAACCATCAACAGGGTATGCCTATGGCTACACCTTC

v_gene: TRBV18
d_gene: .
j_gene: TRBJ1-1
abundance: .
CDR3aa: CASSPTVTEAFF
CDR3nt: TGTGCCAGCTCACCGACAGTCACTGAAGCTTTCTTT

v_gene: TRBV6-4
d_gene: TRBD1
j_gene: TRBJ2-2
abundance: .
CDR3aa: CASSDGQGAGELFF
CDR3nt: TGTGCCAGCAGTGACGGCCAGGGGGCCGGGGAGCTGTTTTTT

v_gene: TRBV5-1
d_gene: .
j_gene: TRBJ1-1
abundance: .
CDR3aa: CASSLAGGPTEAFF
CDR3nt: TGCGCCAGCAGCTTGGCCGGGGGGCCCACTGAAGCTTTCTTT

v_gene: TRBV7-8
d_gene: .
j_gene: TRBJ2-7
abundance: .
CDR3aa: CASSSTGQTYEQYF
CDR3nt: TGTGCCAGCAGCTCCACCGGACAGACCTACGAGCAGTACTTC

v_gene: TRBV7-2
d_gene: .
j_gene: TRBJ2-1
abundance: few
CDR3aa: CASSLRGPYNEQFF
CDR3nt: TGTGCCAGCAGCTTAAGAGGCCCCTACAATGAGCAGTTCTTC

v_gene: TRBV18
d_gene: TRBD2
j_gene: TRBJ2-5
abundance: .
CDR3aa: CASSPGTSGRETQYF
CDR3nt: TGTGCCAGCTCCCCCGGGACTAGCGGGAGAGAGACCCAGTACTTC

v_gene: TRBV18
d_gene: TRBD1
j_gene: TRBJ1-3
abundance: once
CDR3aa: CASSPPTGSGNTIYF
CDR3nt: TGTGCCAGCTCACCCCCGACAGGGTCTGGAAACACCATATATTTT

v_gene: TRBV7-9
d_gene: TRBD2
j_gene: TRBJ2-2
abundance: .
CDR3aa: CASTSGGGHTGELFF
CDR3nt: TGTGCCAGCACCTCCGGGGGGGGACACACCGGGGAGCTGTTTTTT

v_gene: TRBV28
d_gene: TRBD1
j_gene: TRBJ2-3
abundance: once
CDR3aa: CASSRQGKGTDTQYF
CDR3nt: TGTGCCAGCAGCCGACAGGGGAAGGGGACAGATACGCAGTATTTT

v_gene: TRBV5-4
d_gene: TRBD1
j_gene: TRBJ1-2
abundance: .
CDR3aa: CASSLGLTGGYGYTF
CDR3nt: TGTGCCAGCAGCTTGGGATTGACAGGGGGCTATGGCTACACCTTC

v_gene: TRBV27
d_gene: .
j_gene: TRBJ2-5
abundance: .
CDR3aa: CASSLLAAQETQYF
CDR3nt: TGTGCCAGCAGTTTATTAGCAGCCCAAGAGACCCAGTACTTC

v_gene: TRBV10-3
d_gene: TRBD1
j_gene: TRBJ1-2
abundance: .
CDR3aa: CAISESKGTGAGYTF
CDR3nt: TGTGCCATCAGTGAGTCGAAAGGGACAGGGGCTGGCTACACCTTC

v_gene: TRBV6-1
d_gene: .
j_gene: TRBJ2-5
abundance: once
CDR3aa: CASTSAGTQYF
CDR3nt: TGTGCCAGCACTTCTGCAGGGACCCAGTACTTC

v_gene: TRBV28
d_gene: .
j_gene: TRBJ2-3
abundance: .
CDR3aa: CASSLLDREGGTQYF
CDR3nt: TGTGCCAGCAGTTTATTGGACAGGGAGGGAGGTACGCAGTATTTT